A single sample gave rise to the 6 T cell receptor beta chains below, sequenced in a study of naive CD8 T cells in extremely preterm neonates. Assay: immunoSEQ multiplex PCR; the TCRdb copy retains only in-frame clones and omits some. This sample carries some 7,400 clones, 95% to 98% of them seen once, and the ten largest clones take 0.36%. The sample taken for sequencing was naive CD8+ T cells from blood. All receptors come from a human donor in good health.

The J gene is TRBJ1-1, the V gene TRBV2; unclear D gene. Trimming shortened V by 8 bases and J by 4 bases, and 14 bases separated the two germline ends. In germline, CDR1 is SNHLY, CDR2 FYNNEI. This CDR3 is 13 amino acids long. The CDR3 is CASQEGPATEAFF. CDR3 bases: TGTGCCAGCCAGGAGGGCCCGGCCACTGAAGCTTTCTTT.

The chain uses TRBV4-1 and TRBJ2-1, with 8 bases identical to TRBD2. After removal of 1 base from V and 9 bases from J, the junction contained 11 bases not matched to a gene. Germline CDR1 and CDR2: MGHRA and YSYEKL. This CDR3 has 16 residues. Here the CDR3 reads CASSQGPGTSSVEQFF. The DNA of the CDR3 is TGCGCCAGCAGCCAAGGCCCCGGGACTAGTTCGGTTGAGCAGTTCTTC.

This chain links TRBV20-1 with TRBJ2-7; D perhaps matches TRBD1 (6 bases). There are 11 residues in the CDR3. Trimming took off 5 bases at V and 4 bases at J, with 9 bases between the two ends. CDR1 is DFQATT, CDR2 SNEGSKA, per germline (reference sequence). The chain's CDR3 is CSARRGYEQYF. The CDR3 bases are TGCAGTGCTCGCAGGGGATACGAGCAGTACTTC.

The CDR3 DNA sequence: TGTGCCAGCAGCCAAGATCTCGGGTTCTCCTACGAGCAGTACTTC. Encoded protein: CASSQDLGFSYEQYF. This chain uses TRBV14 with TRBJ2-5; D remains unclear. The DNA matches TRBJ2-7 better at its end, which makes the J call doubtful. Germline CDR1 reads SGHDN; CDR2 reads FVKESK. The CDR3 consists of 15 residues.

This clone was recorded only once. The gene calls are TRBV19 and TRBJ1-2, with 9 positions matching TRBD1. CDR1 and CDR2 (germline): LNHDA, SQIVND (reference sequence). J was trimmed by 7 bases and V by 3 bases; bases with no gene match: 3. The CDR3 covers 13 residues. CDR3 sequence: CASSIGQGSGYTF. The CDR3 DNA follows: TGTGCCAGTAGTATTGGACAGGGGTCTGGCTACACCTTC.

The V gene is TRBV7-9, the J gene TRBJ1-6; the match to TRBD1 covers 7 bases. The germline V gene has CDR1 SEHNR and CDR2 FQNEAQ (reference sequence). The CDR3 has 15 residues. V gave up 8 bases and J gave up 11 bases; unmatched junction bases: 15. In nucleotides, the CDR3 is TGTGCCAGCCAACCTTTGAGGGCAGGGGGGCCACCCCTCCACTTT. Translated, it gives CASQPLRAGGPPLHF. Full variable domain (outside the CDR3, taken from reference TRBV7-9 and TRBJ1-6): DTGVSQNPRHKITKRGQNVTFRCDPISEHNRLYWYRQTLGQGPEFLTYFQNEAQLEKSRLLSDRFSAERPKGSFSTLEIQRTEQGDSAMYLCASQPLRAGGPPLHFGNGTRLTVT.